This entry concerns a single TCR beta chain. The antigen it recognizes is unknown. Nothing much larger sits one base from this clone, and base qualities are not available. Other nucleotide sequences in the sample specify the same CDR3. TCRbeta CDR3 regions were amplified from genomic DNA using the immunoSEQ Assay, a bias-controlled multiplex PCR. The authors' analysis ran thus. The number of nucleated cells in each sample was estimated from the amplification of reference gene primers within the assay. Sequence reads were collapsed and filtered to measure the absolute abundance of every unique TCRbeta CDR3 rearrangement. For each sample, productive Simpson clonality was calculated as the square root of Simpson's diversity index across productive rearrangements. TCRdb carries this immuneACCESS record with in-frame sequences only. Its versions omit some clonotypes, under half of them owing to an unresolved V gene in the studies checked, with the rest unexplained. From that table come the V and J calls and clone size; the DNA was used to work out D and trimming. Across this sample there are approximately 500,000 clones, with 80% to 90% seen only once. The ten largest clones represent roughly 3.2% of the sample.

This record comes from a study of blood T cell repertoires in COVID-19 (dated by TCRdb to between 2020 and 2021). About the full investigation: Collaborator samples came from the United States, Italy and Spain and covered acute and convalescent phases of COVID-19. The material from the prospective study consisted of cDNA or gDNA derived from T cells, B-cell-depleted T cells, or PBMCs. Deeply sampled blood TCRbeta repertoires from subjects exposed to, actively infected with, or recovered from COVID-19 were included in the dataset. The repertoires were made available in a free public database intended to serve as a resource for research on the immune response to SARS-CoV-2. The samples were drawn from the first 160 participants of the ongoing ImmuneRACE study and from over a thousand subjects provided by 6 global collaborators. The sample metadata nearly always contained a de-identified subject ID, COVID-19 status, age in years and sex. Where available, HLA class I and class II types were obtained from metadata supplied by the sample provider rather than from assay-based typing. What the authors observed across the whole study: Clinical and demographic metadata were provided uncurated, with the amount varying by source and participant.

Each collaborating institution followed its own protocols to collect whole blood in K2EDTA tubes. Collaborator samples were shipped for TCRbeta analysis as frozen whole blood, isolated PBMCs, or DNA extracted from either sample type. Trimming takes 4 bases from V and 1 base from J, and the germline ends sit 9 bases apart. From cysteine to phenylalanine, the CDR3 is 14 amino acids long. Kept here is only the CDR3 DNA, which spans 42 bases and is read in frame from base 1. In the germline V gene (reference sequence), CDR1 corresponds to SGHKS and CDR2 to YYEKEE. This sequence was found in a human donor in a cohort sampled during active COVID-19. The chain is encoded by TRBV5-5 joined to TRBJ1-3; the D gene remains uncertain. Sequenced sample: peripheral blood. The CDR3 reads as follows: CASSLGSSGNTIYF. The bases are TGTGCCAGCAGCCTAGGAAGTTCTGGAAACACCATATATTTT.